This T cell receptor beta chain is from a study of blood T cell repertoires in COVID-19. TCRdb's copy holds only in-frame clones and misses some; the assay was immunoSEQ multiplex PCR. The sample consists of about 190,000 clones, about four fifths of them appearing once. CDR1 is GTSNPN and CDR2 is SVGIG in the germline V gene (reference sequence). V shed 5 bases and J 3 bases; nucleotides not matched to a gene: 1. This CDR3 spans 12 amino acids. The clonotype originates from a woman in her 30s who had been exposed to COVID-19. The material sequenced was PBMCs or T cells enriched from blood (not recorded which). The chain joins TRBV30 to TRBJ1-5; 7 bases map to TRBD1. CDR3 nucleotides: TGTGCCTGGGGACAGGACAATCAGCCCCAGCATTTT. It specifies CAWGQDNQPQHF.